Listed below are T cell receptor beta chains from one sample, sequenced in a study of Ad26.COV2.S vaccination and SARS-CoV-2 variants. Repertoires were generated with immunoSEQ multiplex PCR, while TCRdb's copy carries only in-frame clones and drops some. The sample includes some 390,000 clones, around 89% of them seen just once. Specimen: peripheral blood, collected in a trial of Ad26.COV2.S vaccine versus placebo. The receptors stem from a person between 18 and 60 years old who received the Ad26.COV2.S COVID-19 vaccine or a placebo. CDR3s include the opening cysteine and the closing phenylalanine or tryptophan. Each record gives: D gene, clone size, J gene, V gene, CDR3 protein, CDR3 DNA. The D gene is left open where the match is weak. Not all rows give a size; the values are once, few, many and, for expanded clones, a class.

d_call: TRBD2; clone_size: NA; j_call: TRBJ2-3; v_call: TRBV11-3; cdr3_aa: CASSHLAVSTDTQYF; cdr3_nt: TGTGCCAGCAGCCACCTAGCGGTGAGCACAGATACGCAGTATTTT
d_call: TRBD2; clone_size: NA; j_call: TRBJ2-7; v_call: TRBV19; cdr3_aa: CASRPSGSYEQYF; cdr3_nt: TGTGCCAGTCGGCCTAGCGGGAGCTACGAGCAGTACTTC
d_call: TRBD1; clone_size: NA; j_call: TRBJ1-1; v_call: TRBV9; cdr3_aa: CASSPTGAYGTEAFF; cdr3_nt: TGTGCCAGCAGCCCGACAGGGGCGTATGGCACTGAAGCTTTCTTT
d_call: TRBD2; clone_size: NA; j_call: TRBJ2-1; v_call: TRBV28; cdr3_aa: CASRPGLAGGREQFF; cdr3_nt: TGTGCCAGCAGACCGGGACTAGCGGGGGGGCGGGAGCAGTTCTTC
d_call: NA; clone_size: once; j_call: TRBJ2-2; v_call: TRBV5-4; cdr3_aa: CASSLVSGMNTGELFF; cdr3_nt: TGTGCCAGCAGCTTGGTGTCCGGGATGAACACCGGGGAGCTGTTTTTT
d_call: NA; clone_size: NA; j_call: TRBJ1-1; v_call: TRBV5-1; cdr3_aa: CASSLDANGGHAFF; cdr3_nt: TGCGCCAGCAGCTTGGACGCCAACGGGGGGCACGCTTTCTTT
d_call: NA; clone_size: NA; j_call: TRBJ2-2; v_call: TRBV10-3; cdr3_aa: CATSGNTGELFF; cdr3_nt: TGTGCTACAAGTGGTAACACCGGGGAGCTGTTTTTT
d_call: NA; clone_size: NA; j_call: TRBJ2-7; v_call: TRBV27; cdr3_aa: CASSPRGSTYYEQYF; cdr3_nt: TGTGCCAGCAGTCCTCGAGGGTCTACCTACTACGAGCAGTACTTC
d_call: TRBD2; clone_size: NA; j_call: TRBJ2-1; v_call: TRBV28; cdr3_aa: CASSRTSGSREQFF; cdr3_nt: TGTGCCAGCAGTCGGACTAGCGGGTCCCGAGAGCAGTTCTTC
d_call: TRBD2; clone_size: NA; j_call: TRBJ2-1; v_call: TRBV9; cdr3_aa: CASARLAGLYNEQFF; cdr3_nt: TGTGCCAGCGCCCGGCTAGCGGGCCTTTACAATGAGCAGTTCTTC